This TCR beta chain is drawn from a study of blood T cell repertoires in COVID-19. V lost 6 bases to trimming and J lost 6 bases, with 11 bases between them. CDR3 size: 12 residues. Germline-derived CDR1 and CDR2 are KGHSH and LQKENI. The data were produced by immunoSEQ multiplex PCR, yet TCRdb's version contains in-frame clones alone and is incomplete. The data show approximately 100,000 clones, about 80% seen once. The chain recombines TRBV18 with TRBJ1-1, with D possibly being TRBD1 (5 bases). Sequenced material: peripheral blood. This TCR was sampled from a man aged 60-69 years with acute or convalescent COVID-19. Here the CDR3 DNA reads TGTGCCAGCTCCCCGGAAGGGGCTGAAGCTTTCTTT. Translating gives CASSPEGAEAFF.